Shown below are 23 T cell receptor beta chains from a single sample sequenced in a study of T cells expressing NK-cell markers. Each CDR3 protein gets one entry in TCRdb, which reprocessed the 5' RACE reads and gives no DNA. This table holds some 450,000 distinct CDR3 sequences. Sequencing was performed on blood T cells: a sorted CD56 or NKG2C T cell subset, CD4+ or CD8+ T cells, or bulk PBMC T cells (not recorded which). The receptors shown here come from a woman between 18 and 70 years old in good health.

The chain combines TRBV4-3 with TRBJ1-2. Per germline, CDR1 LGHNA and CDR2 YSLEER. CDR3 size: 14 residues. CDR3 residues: CASSQDRANYGYTF.

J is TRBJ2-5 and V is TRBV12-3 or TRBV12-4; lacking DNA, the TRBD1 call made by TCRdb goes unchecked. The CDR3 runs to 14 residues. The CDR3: CASRYQGAEETQYF.

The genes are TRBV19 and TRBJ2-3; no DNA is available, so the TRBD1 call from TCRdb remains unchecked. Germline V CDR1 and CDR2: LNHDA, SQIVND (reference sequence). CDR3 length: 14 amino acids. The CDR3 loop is CASRDRGGTDTQYF.

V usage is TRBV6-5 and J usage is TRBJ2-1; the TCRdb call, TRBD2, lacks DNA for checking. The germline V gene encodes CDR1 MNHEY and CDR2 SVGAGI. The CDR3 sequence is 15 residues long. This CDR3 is CASSYTGALYNEQFF.

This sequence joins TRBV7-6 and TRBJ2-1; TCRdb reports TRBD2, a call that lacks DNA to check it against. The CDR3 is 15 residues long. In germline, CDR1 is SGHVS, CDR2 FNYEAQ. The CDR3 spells CASSLGTSGSGEQFF.

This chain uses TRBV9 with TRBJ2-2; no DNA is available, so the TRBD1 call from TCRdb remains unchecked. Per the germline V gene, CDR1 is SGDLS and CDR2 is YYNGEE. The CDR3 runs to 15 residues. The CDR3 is CASSRGHADTGELFF.

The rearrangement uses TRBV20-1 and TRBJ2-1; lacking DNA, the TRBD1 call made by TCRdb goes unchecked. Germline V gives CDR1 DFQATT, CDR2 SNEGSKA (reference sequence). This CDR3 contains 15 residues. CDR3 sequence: CSAPRLGDTYNEQFF.

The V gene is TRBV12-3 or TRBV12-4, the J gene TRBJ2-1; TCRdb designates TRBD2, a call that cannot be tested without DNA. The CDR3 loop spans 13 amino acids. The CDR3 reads CASMPSAGGRQFF.

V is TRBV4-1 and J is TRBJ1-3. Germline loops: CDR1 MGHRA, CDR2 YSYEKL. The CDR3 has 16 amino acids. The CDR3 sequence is CASSQDPPGAGNTIYF.

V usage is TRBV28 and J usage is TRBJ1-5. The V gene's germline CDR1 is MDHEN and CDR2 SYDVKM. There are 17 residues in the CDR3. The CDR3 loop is CASSSRLRTQDNQPQHF.

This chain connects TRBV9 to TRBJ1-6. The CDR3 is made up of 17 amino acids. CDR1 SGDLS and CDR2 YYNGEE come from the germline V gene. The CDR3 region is CASRDAGRLSYNSPLHF.

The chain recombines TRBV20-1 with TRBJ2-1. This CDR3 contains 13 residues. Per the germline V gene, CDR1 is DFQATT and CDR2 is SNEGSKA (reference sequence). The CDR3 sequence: CSARGGSYNEQFF.

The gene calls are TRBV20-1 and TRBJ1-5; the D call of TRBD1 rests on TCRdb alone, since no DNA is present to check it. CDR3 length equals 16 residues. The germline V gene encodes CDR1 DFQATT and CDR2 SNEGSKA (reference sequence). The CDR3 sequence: CSAGAPTTGITQPQHF.

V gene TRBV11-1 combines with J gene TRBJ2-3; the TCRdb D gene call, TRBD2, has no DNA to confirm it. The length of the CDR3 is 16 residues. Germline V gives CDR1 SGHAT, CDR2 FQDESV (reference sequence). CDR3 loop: CASSFLTSGSTDTQYF.

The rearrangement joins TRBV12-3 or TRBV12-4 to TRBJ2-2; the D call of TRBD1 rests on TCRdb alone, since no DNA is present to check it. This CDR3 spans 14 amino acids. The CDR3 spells CASRTGTDTGELFF.

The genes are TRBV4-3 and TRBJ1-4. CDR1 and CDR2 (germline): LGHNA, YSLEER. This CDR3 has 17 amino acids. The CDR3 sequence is CASSQAFVSGAGEKLFF.

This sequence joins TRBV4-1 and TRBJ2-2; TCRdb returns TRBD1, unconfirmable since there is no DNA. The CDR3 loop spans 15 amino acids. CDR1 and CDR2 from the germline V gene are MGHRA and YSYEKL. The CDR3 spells CASSPGTAKSGELFF.

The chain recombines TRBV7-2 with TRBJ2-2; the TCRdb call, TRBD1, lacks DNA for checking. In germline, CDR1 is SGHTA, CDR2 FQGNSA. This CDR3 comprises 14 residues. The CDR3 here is CASRPKTGTGELFF.

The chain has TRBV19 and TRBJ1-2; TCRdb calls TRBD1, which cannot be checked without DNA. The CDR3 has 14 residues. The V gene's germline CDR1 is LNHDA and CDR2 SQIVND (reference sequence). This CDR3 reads CASRERGENYGYTF.

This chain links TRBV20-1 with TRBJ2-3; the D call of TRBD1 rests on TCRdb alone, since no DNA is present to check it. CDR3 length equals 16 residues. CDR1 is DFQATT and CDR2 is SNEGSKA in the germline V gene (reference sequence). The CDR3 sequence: CSARDIRQGSTDTQYF.

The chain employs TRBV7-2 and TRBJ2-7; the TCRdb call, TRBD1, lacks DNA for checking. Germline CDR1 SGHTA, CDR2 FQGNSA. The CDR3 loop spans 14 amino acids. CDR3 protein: CASSHPGTGKGQYF.

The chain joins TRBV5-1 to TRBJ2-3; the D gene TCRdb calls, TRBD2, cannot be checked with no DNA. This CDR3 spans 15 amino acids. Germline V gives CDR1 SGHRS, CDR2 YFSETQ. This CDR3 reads CASRAALVKTDTQYF.

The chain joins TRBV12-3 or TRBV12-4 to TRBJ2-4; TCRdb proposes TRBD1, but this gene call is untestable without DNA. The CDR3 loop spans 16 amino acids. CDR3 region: CASSLRGQGPKNIQYF.